This entry lists 2 T cell receptor beta chains sequenced from one sample in a study of molecular identifiers for immune sequencing clone quantification. TCRdb processed the PCR reads anew with MiXCR; each CDR3 protein has one entry. The profile shows some 320,000 distinct CDR3 sequences, over 20% of them singletons. Sequences were obtained from naive CD8+ T cells from blood, with Jurkat cell RNA spiked in. Stated subset: FACS-sorted CD8+CD4-CCR7+CD45RA+ naive T cells. These receptors all stem from a human donor in good health. Some libraries in this study had Jurkat cell RNA spiked in.

Details on this clonotype: This clone may be a read error of a much larger clone one base away. The CDR3 is CAREVRDSLETFF. DNA of the CDR3: TGTGCCAGAGAAGTTAGGGACTCCCTCGAGACTTTCTTT. V and J are TRBV2 and TRBJ1-1, with D possibly TRBD1 on 5 matching bases. Germline CDR1 SNHLY, CDR2 FYNNEI. CDR3 length: 13 amino acids. Trimming took 9 bases from V and 12 from J, leaving 23 bases between them.

In regard to this clonotype: A much larger clone differs by one base, so this may be a read error. The rearrangement joins TRBV28 to TRBJ1-5; no firm D call. V was cut by 8 bases and J by 6 bases, with 17 bases left in between. Germline values: CDR1 MDHEN, CDR2 SYDVKM. This CDR3 has 14 residues. CDR3 coding DNA: TGTGCCAGCGATTCCCATCGGACCGCTCAGCCCCAGCATTTT. This translates into CASDSHRTAQPQHF.